The text below deals with one T cell receptor beta chain. The data derive from a study of blood T cell repertoires in COVID-19. Across the whole study: Sites in the United States, Italy and Spain provided acute and convalescent COVID-19 samples. The analysed material was cDNA or gDNA that came from T cells, B-cell-depleted T cells, or PBMCs.

There are 17 residues in the CDR3. Germline V CDR1 and CDR2: LNHNV, YYDKDF (reference sequence). V was shortened by 2 bases and J by 6 bases, with 20 bases between the two germline ends. In the original analysis: The authors estimated nucleated cell counts from reference gene primer amplification. Profiled with immunoSEQ multiplex PCR; TCRdb holds only in-frame clones, not every one. That table gives V, J and clone size, and the DNA gave D and trimming. The sample records about 53,000 clones, roughly four fifths being singletons. Sequenced input: peripheral blood. The chain recombines TRBV15 with TRBJ2-1, with D possibly matching TRBD2 (6 bases). The clonotype was recovered from a human donor in a cohort sampled during active COVID-19. The chain's CDR3 is CATSRRYRLELSNEQFF. The CDR3 region has the DNA TGTGCCACCAGCAGACGCTACCGACTAGAGCTCTCCAATGAGCAGTTCTTC.